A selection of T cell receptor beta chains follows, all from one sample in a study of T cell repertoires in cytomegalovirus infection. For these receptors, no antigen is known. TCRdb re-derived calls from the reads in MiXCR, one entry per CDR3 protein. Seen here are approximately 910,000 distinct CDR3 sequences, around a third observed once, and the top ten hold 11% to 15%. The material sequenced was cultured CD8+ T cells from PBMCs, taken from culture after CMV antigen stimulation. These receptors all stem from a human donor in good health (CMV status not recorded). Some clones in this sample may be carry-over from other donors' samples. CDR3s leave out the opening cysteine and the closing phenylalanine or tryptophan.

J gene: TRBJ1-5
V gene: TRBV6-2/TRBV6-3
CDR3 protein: ASSYDGGRQPQH

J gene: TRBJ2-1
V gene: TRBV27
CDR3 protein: ASSWSQIFYNEQF

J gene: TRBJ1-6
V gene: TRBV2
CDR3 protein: ASSEWDSNSPLH

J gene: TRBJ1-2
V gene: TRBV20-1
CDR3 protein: SARGTADGYT

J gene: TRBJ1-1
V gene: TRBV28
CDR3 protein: ASRDQGRAEAF

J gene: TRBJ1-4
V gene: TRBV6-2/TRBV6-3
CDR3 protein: ASSPFEKLF

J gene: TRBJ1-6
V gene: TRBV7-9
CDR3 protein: ASSLARDTHNSPLH

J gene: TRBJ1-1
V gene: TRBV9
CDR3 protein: ASSVAPEGGTEAF

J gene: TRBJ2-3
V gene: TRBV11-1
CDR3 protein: ASSGGGFTDTQY

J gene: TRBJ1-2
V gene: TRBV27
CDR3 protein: ASSPSGTAHGYT

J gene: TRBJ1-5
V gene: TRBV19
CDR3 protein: ASKKRGVSNQPQH

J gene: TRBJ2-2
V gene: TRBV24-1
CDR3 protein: ATSAPQGPNTGELF

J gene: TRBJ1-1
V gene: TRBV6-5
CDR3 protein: ASSYSAALNTEAF

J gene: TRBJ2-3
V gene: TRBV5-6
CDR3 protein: ASSGFWDTDTQY

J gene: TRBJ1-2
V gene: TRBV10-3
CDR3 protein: AISESTGVPNYGYT

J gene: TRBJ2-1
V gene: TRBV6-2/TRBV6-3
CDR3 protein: ASSYPLLAGGDEQF

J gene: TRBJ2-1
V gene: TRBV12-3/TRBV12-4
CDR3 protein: ASSFLSDHSSINNEQF

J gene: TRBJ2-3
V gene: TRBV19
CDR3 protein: ASSIVQQGYGDTQY

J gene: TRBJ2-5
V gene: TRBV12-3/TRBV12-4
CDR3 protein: ASSLDQTQY

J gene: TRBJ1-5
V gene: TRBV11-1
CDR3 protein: ASSLVGAGQPQH

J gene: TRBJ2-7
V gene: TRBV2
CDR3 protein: ASSERSVYLHEQY

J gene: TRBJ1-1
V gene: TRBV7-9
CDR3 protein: ASSSQYRQANTEAF

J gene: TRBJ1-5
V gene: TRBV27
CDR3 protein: ASSSYRGPNQPQH

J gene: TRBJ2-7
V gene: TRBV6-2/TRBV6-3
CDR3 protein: ASGAFYEQY

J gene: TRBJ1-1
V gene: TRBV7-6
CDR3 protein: ASIGQQNTEAF

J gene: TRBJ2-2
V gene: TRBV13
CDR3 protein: ASSARLAGANTGELF

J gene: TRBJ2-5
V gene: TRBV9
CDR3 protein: ASSEVDSGGAWEQETQY

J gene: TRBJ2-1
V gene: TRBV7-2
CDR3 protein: ASSYTTGDNEQF

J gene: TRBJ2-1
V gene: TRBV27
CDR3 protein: ASNNGEVGTGVYNEQF

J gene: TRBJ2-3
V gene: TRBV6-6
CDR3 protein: ASSYGPGYFDTQY

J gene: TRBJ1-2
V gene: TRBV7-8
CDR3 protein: ASSLLFWTETYNYGYT

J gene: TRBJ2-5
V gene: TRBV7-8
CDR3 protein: ASSHDTEGQETQY

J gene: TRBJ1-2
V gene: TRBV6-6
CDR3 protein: ASSVVETALPYT

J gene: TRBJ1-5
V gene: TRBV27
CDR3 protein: ASSLFTGSNQPQH

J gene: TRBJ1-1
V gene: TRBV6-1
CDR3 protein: ASSDQPDRGEAF

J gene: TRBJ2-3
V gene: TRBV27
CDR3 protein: ASSSWGGGDSSTDTQY

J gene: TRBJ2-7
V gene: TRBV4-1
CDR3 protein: ASSPRRGVNYEQY

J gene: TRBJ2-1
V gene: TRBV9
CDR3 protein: ASSVVGRAYNEQF

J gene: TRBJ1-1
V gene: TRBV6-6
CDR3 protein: TSSLGGVGTEAF

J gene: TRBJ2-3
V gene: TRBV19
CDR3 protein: ASNLQGSGADTQY

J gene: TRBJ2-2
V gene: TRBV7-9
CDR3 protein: ASVGKPPNTGELF

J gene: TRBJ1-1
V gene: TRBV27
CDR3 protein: ASSLLPLNTEAF

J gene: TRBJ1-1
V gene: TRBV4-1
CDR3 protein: ASSQERVGLGITEAF

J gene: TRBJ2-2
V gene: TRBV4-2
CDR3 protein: ASSHLKAGGPVGGELF

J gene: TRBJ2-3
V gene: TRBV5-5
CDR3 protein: ASSPESPRTDTQY

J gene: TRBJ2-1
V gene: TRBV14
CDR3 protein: ASSPRDRRSNEQF

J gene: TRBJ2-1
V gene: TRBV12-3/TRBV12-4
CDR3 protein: ASRGGTSGGRSYNEQF

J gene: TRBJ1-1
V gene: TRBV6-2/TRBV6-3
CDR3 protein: ASSYQGWDTEAF

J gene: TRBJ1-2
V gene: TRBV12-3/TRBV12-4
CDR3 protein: ASSPSRSGSPGYT

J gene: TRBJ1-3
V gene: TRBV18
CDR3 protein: ASSPQGSGNTIY